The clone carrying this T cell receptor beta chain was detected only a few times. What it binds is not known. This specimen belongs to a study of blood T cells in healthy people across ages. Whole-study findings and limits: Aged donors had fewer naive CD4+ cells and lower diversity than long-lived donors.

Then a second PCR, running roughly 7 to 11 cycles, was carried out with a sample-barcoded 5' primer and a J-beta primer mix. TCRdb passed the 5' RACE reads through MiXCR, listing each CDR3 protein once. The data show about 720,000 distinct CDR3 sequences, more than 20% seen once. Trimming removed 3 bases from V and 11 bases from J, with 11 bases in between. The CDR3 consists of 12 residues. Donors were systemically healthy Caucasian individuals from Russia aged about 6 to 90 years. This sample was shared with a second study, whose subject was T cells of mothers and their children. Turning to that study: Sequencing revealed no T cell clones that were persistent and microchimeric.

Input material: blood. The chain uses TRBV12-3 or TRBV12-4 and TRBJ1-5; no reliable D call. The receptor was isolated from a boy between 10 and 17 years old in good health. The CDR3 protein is CASSLGEPAQHF. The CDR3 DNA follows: TGTGCCAGCAGTTTGGGTGAGCCAGCCCAGCATTTT.